Sequencing of this T cell receptor (beta chain) was carried out in a study of blood T cell repertoires in COVID-19. Study-wide background: Samples came from the United States, Italy and Spain, spanning acute and convalescent COVID-19. The analysed material was cDNA or gDNA that came from T cells, B-cell-depleted T cells, or PBMCs.

Looked up from germline, CDR1 is SNHLY and CDR2 is FYNNEI. J was trimmed by 6 bases and V by 7 bases; bases with no gene match: 12. The CDR3 extends over 15 amino acids. How the authors handled the data: Amplification of reference gene primers provided the estimated nucleated cell counts. The protocol was immunoSEQ multiplex PCR, while the TCRdb copy is restricted to in-frame clones and leaves out a portion. D and trimming were read from the DNA, whereas the V and J calls and clone size are those reported in that table. The sample lists some 200,000 clones, roughly 86% occurring once. The J gene is TRBJ2-7, the V gene TRBV2; 10 positions agree with TRBD2. The sequence came from a middle-aged woman with acute or convalescent COVID-19. The sequenced material came from peripheral blood. Here the CDR3 DNA reads TGTGCCAGCACACGAGCGGGGGGGCCGTCGGCCGAGCAGTACTTC. As protein: CASTRAGGPSAEQYF.